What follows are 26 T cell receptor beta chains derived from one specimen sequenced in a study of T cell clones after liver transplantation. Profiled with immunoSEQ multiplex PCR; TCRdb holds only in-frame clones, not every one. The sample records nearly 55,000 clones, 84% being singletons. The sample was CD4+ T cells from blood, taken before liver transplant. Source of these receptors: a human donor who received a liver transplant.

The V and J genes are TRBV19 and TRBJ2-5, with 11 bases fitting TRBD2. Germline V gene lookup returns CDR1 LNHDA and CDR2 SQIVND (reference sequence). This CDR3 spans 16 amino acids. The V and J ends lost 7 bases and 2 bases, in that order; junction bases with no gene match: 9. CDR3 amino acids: CASTQTSGGRQETQYF. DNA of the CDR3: TGTGCCAGTACCCAAACTAGCGGGGGTAGACAAGAGACCCAGTACTTC.

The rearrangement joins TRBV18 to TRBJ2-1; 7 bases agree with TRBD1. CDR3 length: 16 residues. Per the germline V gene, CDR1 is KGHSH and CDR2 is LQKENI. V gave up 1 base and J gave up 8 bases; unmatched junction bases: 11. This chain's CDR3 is CASSPRKTGDRDEQFF. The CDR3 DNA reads TGTGCCAGCTCACCACGGAAAACAGGGGATCGGGATGAGCAGTTCTTC.

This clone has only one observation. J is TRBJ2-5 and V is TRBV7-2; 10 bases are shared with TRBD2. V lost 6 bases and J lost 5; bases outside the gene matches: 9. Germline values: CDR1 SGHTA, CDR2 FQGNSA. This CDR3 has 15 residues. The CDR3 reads CASRESGRGRETQYF. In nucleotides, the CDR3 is TGTGCCAGCAGGGAAAGCGGGAGGGGGAGGGAGACCCAGTACTTC.

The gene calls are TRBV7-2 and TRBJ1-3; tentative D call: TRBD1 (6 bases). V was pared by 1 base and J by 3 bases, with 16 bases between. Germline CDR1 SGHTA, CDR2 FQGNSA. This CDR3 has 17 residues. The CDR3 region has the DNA TGTGCCAGCAGCTTAGATATGGCAGGGGAAGGTGGAAACACCATATATTTT. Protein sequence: CASSLDMAGEGGNTIYF.

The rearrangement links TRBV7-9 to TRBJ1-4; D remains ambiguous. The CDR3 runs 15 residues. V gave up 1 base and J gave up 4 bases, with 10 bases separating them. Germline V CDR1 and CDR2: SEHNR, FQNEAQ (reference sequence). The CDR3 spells CASSLGGIDNEKLFF. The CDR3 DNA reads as TGTGCCAGCAGCTTAGGGGGTATAGATAATGAAAAACTGTTTTTT.

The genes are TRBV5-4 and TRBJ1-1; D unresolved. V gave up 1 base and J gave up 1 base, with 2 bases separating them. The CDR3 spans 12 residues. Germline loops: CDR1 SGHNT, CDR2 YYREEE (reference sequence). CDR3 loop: CASSLKNTEAFF. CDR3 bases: TGTGCCAGCAGCTTGAAGAACACTGAAGCTTTCTTT.

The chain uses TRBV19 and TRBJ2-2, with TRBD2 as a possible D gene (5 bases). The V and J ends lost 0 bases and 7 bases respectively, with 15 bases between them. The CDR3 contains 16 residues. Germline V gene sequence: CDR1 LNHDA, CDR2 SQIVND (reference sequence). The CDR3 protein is CASSIDRQAGGGELFF. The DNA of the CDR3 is TGTGCCAGTAGTATAGATCGGCAGGCGGGTGGCGGGGAGCTGTTTTTT. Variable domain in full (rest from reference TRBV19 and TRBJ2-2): DGGITQSPKYLFRKEGQNVTLSCEQNLNHDAMYWYRQDPGQGLRLIYYSQIVNDFQKGDIAEGYSVSREKKESFPLTVTSAQKNPTAFYLCASSIDRQAGGGELFFGEGSRLTVL.

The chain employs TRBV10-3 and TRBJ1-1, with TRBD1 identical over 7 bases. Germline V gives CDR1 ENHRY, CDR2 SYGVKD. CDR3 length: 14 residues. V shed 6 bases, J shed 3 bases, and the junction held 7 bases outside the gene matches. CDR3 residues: CAIRTGATDTEAFF. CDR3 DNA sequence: TGTGCCATCAGAACAGGGGCAACGGACACTGAAGCTTTCTTT.

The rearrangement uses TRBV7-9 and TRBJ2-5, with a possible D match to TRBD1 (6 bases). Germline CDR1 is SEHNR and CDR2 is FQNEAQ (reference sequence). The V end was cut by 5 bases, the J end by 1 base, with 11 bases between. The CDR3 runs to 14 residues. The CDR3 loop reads CASSPTGSQETQYF. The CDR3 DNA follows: TGTGCCAGCAGCCCAACAGGGTCCCAAGAGACCCAGTACTTC. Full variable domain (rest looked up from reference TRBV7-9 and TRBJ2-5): DTGVSQNPRHKITKRGQNVTFRCDPISEHNRLYWYRQTLGQGPEFLTYFQNEAQLEKSRLLSDRFSAERPKGSFSTLEIQRTEQGDSAMYLCASSPTGSQETQYFGPGTRLLVL.

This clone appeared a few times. The CDR3 region is CASSLRSDQPQHF. The CDR3 DNA follows: TGTGCCAGCAGCTTAAGATCGGATCAGCCCCAGCATTTT. This chain links TRBV7-6 with TRBJ1-5; unclear D gene. CDR1 and CDR2 from the germline V gene are SGHVS and FNYEAQ. This CDR3 has 13 residues. Between the trimmed V and J ends, which lost 2 bases and 5 bases, there was a span of 7 bases.

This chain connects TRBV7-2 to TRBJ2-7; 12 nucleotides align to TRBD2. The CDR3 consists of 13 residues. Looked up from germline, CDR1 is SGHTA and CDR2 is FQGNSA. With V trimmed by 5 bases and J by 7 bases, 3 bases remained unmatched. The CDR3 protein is CASSGTSGGEQYF. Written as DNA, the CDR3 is TGTGCCAGCAGCGGAACTAGCGGGGGGGAGCAGTACTTC.

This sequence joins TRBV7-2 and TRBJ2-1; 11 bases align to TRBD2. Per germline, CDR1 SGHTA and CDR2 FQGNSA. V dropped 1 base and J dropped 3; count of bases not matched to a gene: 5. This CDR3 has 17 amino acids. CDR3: CASSLVQLAGGYNEQFF. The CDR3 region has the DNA TGTGCCAGCAGCTTAGTTCAGCTAGCGGGGGGCTACAATGAGCAGTTCTTC.

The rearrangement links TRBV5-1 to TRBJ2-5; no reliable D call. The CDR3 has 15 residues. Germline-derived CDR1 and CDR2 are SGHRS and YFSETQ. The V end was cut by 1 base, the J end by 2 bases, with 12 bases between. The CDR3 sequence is CASSLSPSRQETQYF. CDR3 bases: TGCGCCAGCAGCTTGAGCCCTTCCCGACAAGAGACCCAGTACTTC.

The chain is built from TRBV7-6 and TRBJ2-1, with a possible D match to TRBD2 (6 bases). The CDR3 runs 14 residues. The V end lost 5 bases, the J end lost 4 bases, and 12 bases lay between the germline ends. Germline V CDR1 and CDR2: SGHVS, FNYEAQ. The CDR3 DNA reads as TGTGCCAGCAGCATCAGCGGGTCGTACAATGAGCAGTTCTTC. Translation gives CASSISGSYNEQFF.

DNA for the CDR3: TGTGCCAGCAGCCAAGGATGGACAGGGGGTCAAGAGACCCAGTACTTC. This translates into CASSQGWTGGQETQYF. The chain joins TRBV14 to TRBJ2-5, with 10 nucleotides matching TRBD1. J was trimmed by 2 bases and V by 1 base; bases with no gene match: 4. Germline CDR1 reads SGHDN; CDR2 reads FVKESK. The CDR3 runs 16 residues.

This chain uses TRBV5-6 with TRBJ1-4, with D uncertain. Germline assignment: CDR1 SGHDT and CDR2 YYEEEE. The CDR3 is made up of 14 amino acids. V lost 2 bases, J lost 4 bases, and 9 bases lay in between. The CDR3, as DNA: TGTGCCAGCAGCTTTTTTCGGATTAATGAAAAACTGTTTTTT. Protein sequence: CASSFFRINEKLFF.

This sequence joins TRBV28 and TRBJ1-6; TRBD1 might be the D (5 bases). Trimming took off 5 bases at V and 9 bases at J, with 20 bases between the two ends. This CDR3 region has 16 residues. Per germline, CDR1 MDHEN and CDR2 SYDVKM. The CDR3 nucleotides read TGTGCCAGCAGTACCTTACGTAGGGGAGCTGGTTCACCCCTCCACTTT. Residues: CASSTLRRGAGSPLHF.

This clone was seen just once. In DNA form, the CDR3 reads TGTGCCAGCAGTACCCCCGAGGGACAGGGGCGGGGTGAGCAGTTCTTC. This encodes CASSTPEGQGRGEQFF. The J gene is TRBJ2-1, the V gene TRBV28; 10 bases line up with TRBD1. J was trimmed by 9 bases and V by 5 bases; bases with no gene match: 13. The CDR3 has 16 residues. CDR1 and CDR2 from the germline V gene are MDHEN and SYDVKM. Full variable domain (rest looked up from reference TRBV28 and TRBJ2-1): DVKVTQSSRYLVKRTGEKVFLECVQDMDHENMFWYRQDPGLGLRLIYFSYDVKMKEKGDIPEGYSVSREKKERFSLILESASTNQTSMYLCASSTPEGQGRGEQFFGPGTRLTVL.

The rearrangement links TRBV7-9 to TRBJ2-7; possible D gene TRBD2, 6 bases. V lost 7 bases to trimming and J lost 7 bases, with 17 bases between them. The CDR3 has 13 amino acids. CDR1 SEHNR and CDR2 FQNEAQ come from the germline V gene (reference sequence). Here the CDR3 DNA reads TGTGCCAGCAACCCATCGGGGGTAAAGGAGCAGTACTTC. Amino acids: CASNPSGVKEQYF.

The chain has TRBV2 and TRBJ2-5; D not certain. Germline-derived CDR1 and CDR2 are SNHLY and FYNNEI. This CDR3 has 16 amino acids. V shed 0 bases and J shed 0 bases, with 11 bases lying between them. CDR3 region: CASSEALIQNQETQYF. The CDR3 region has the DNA TGTGCCAGCAGTGAAGCGCTTATACAGAACCAAGAGACCCAGTACTTC.

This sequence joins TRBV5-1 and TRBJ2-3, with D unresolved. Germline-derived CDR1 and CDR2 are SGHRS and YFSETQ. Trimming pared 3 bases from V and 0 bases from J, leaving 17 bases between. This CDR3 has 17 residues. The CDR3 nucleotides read TGCGCCAGCAGCTGGTCCCAGTTGACGGCTAGCACAGATACGCAGTATTTT. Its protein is CASSWSQLTASTDTQYF.

CDR3 coding DNA: TGTGCCAGCAGCTTGGACAGGGAATTCACCGGGGAGCTGTTTTTT. It is translated as CASSLDREFTGELFF. The V call is TRBV5-4, the J call TRBJ2-2; the D gene is possibly TRBD1 (6 bases). The CDR3 spans 15 residues. Deletions cut 0 bases from V and 4 bases from J, with 10 bases between. Germline V CDR1 and CDR2: SGHNT, YYREEE (reference sequence).

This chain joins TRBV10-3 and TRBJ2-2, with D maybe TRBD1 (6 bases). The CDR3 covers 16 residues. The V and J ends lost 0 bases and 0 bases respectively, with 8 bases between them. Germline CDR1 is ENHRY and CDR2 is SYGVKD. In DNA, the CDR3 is TGTGCCATCAGTGAGTCGGCAGGGGCGAACACCGGGGAGCTGTTTTTT. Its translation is CAISESAGANTGELFF.

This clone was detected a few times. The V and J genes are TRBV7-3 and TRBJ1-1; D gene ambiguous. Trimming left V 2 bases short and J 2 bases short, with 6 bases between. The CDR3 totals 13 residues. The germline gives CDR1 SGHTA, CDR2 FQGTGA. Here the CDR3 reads CASSLEGNTEAFF. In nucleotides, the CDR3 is TGTGCCAGCAGCTTAGAGGGAAACACTGAAGCTTTCTTT.

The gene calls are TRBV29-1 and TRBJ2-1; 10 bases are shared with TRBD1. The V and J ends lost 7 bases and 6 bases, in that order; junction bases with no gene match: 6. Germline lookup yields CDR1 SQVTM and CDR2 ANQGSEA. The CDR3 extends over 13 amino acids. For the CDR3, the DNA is TGCAGCGCCGCGGGGACAGGGGCCAATGAGCAGTTCTTC. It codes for CSAAGTGANEQFF.

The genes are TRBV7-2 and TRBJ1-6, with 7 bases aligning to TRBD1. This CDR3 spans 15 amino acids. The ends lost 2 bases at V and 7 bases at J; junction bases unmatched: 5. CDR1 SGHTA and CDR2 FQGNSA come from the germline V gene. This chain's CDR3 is CASSLFLGQNSPLHF. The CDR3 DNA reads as TGTGCCAGCAGCTTATTTTTGGGACAGAATTCACCCCTCCACTTT.